This TCR beta chain stems from a study of control samples from healthy donors and cancer patients (dated by TCRdb to about 2020). Libraries were made using the immunoSEQ multiplex PCR assay. TCRdb holds this immuneACCESS table with in-frame rearrangements only. Some clones are missing; in checked studies, unresolved V genes explain under half, and the rest has no known cause. The table for this sample lists 150,000 to 200,000 clones; approximately 90% of them were counted only once. Roughly 1.5% of the sample goes to the ten largest clones. Turning to this clone: Its specific antigen is unknown. Base qualities are not at hand, and no much larger clone is one base apart.

CDR1 SEHNR and CDR2 FQNEAQ were looked up in the germline V gene (reference sequence). V is clipped by 5 bases and J by 0 bases, and the sequence between their germline boundaries is 11 bases long. Including the terminal cysteine and phenylalanine, the CDR3 comprises 14 residues. Here the CDR3 DNA is all that survives: 42 bases in frame from base 1. The clonotype was recovered from a man aged 25-45 years in good health. The chain was built from TRBV7-9 and TRBJ2-7; the D gene is unclear. The sample comprised blood. The CDR3 protein: CASSPGIVSYEQYF. The DNA is TGTGCCAGCAGCCCGGGCATTGTCTCCTACGAGCAGTACTTC.